The 20 T cell receptor beta chains below all came from one sample that was sequenced in a study of CD8+ T cells in alopecia areata. cDNA reverse transcribed from extracted RNA served as the sequencing template. Sequenced by immunoSEQ multiplex PCR; TCRdb stores in-frame clones only, minus some. Here the sample spans about 120,000 clones, around 58% being singletons. The treatment: oral pan-JAK inhibitor, 5-10 mg twice daily. This specimen consisted of CD8+ T cells sorted from blood, obtained at week 4, from a patient treated with tofacitinib. These receptors came from a human donor with alopecia areata.

Only a few counts were recorded for this clone. V gene TRBV29-1 combines with J gene TRBJ2-3; D unresolved. The germline V gene encodes CDR1 SQVTM and CDR2 ANQGSEA. Trimming removed 4 bases from V and 2 bases from J, with 16 bases in between. The CDR3 runs 15 residues. CDR3 nucleotide sequence: TGCAGCGTTGGCCAGTCAGACGACGACACAGATACGCAGTATTTT. This translates into CSVGQSDDDTDTQYF.

The V gene is TRBV30, the J gene TRBJ2-3; D tentatively fits TRBD1 or TRBD2 (6 bases each). The CDR3 has 14 amino acids. Trimming shortened V by 5 bases and J by 0 bases, and 12 bases separated the two germline ends. The germline V gene has CDR1 GTSNPN and CDR2 SVGIG (reference sequence). The CDR3 DNA reads TGTGCCTGGTTAGCGGACAGCAGCACAGATACGCAGTATTTT. It encodes CAWLADSSTDTQYF.

J is TRBJ1-2 and V is TRBV29-1; D unclear. Germline CDR1 SQVTM, CDR2 ANQGSEA. Trimming cost V 4 bases and J 6 bases, with 24 bases left between them. This CDR3 is built from 16 residues. This CDR3 is CSVALLHVAREDGYTF. DNA for the CDR3: TGCAGCGTTGCACTACTTCACGTGGCCCGCGAGGATGGCTACACCTTC.

This clone was seen a few times. The chain uses TRBV7-6 and TRBJ2-7; TRBD1 agrees at 9 bases. The germline V gene encodes CDR1 SGHVS and CDR2 FNYEAQ. The CDR3 contains 14 residues. After removal of 1 base from V and 6 bases from J, the junction contained 4 bases not matched to a gene. The CDR3 region has the DNA TGTGCCAGCAGCTTAGGGACAGGGGTGGGCGAGCAGTACTTC. The encoded protein is CASSLGTGVGEQYF.

V is TRBV27 and J is TRBJ1-5; D gene unclear. Germline V CDR1 and CDR2: MNHEY, SMNVEV (reference sequence). This CDR3 is built from 14 residues. V lost 4 bases to trimming and J lost 8 bases, with 15 bases between them. This CDR3 is CASSSHTPGKPQHF. CDR3 nucleotides: TGTGCCAGCAGTTCCCATACTCCCGGTAAGCCCCAGCATTTT.

The rearrangement joins TRBV9 to TRBJ2-5; 12 nucleotides line up with TRBD2. There are 15 residues in the CDR3. The germline CDR1 and CDR2 sequences are SGDLS and YYNGEE. Losses at the gene ends were 3 bases for V and 4 bases for J; bases not matched to a gene: 4. This CDR3 reads CASSASGGARETQYF. The CDR3 coding sequence is TGTGCCAGCAGCGCTAGCGGGGGGGCTCGAGAGACCCAGTACTTC.

There are a few counts of this clone. The chain joins TRBV4-3 to TRBJ2-3; D uncertain. Germline lookup yields CDR1 LGHNA and CDR2 YSLEER. Deletions cut 4 bases from V and 3 bases from J, with 14 bases between. This CDR3 region has 15 residues. The CDR3 bases are TGCGCCAGCAGCCCTCAGCCTCGAGCTACAGATACGCAGTATTTT. Translating it yields CASSPQPRATDTQYF.

The chain carries TRBV15 and TRBJ1-2; D perhaps matches TRBD1 (5 bases). This CDR3 contains 14 residues. From germline, CDR1 is LNHNV and CDR2 YYDKDF (reference sequence). Trimming pared 5 bases from V and 4 bases from J, leaving 14 bases between. The CDR3 protein is CATSLAGTAYGYTF. In DNA form, the CDR3 reads TGTGCCACCAGCCTCGCGGGGACGGCCTATGGCTACACCTTC.

The sample holds a few counts of this clone. The sample has other DNA sequences that encode this CDR3 too. This chain uses TRBV29-1 with TRBJ2-7; D possibly matches TRBD1 or TRBD2 (5 bases each). V lost 3 bases and J 4 bases, leaving 10 bases between the germline ends. Germline CDR1 reads SQVTM; CDR2 reads ANQGSEA. The CDR3 sequence is 12 residues long. The DNA of the CDR3 is TGCAGCGTTGAGGGGGACGGTTACGAGCAGTACTTC. Encoded protein: CSVEGDGYEQYF.

The gene calls are TRBV7-9 and TRBJ2-3; no reliable D call. Germline V gene data show CDR1 as SEHNR and CDR2 as FQNEAQ (reference sequence). V dropped 5 bases and J dropped 4 bases, with 7 bases sitting between them. The CDR3 length is 12 residues. Here the CDR3 DNA reads TGTGCCAGCAGCCTTATGTCAGATACGCAGTATTTT. Amino acids: CASSLMSDTQYF.

The chain employs TRBV5-6 and TRBJ1-5; the D gene is possibly TRBD1 (5 bases). V was pared by 2 bases and J by 5 bases, with 14 bases between. There are 15 residues in the CDR3. Per germline, CDR1 SGHDT and CDR2 YYEEEE. The CDR3 loop reads CASSFRLEGHQPQHF. The CDR3 DNA reads as TGTGCCAGCAGCTTCCGGCTTGAGGGGCATCAGCCCCAGCATTTT.

This clone turned up a few times. The V call is TRBV29-1, the J call TRBJ2-1; TRBD1 agrees at 7 bases. The CDR3 length is 14 residues. Germline V gene sequence: CDR1 SQVTM, CDR2 ANQGSEA. The ends lost 4 bases at V and 7 bases at J; junction bases unmatched: 10. The chain's CDR3 is CSVVGDRASNEQFF. The CDR3 nucleotides read TGCAGCGTTGTAGGTGACAGGGCCTCAAATGAGCAGTTCTTC.

This clone was observed once. The chain has TRBV7-9 and TRBJ1-6; a possible D gene is TRBD1 (5 bases). The CDR3 sequence is 14 residues long. Germline V gene lookup returns CDR1 SEHNR and CDR2 FQNEAQ (reference sequence). Trimming pared 2 bases from V and 10 bases from J, leaving 12 bases between. CDR3 nucleotide sequence: TGTGCCAGCAGCTTACCCGGGGGAGGCTCACCCCTCCACTTT. Translated: CASSLPGGGSPLHF. Full variable domain (rest looked up from reference TRBV7-9 and TRBJ1-6): DTGVSQNPRHKITKRGQNVTFRCDPISEHNRLYWYRQTLGQGPEFLTYFQNEAQLEKSRLLSDRFSAERPKGSFSTLEIQRTEQGDSAMYLCASSLPGGGSPLHFGNGTRLTVT.

This chain connects TRBV30 to TRBJ2-1; no clear D. Trimming stripped 4 bases from V and 10 bases from J, with 14 bases between. Germline V gene sequence: CDR1 GTSNPN, CDR2 SVGIG (reference sequence). The CDR3 is 12 amino acids. The DNA of the CDR3 is TGTGCCTGGATCCCGGGCCCTAGGGAGCAGTTCTTC. Protein sequence: CAWIPGPREQFF. Based on the CDR3 plus reference TRBV30 and TRBJ2-1, the full variable domain is SQTIHQWPATLVQPVGSPLSLECTVEGTSNPNLYWYRQAAGRGLQLLFYSVGIGQISSEVPQNLSASRPQDRQFILSSKKLLLSDSGFYLCAWIPGPREQFFGPGTRLTVL.

V usage is TRBV30 and J usage is TRBJ1-5, with TRBD1 matching 10 bases. CDR1 GTSNPN and CDR2 SVGIG come from the germline V gene (reference sequence). With V trimmed by 5 bases and J by 0 bases, 1 base remained unmatched. The CDR3 loop spans 14 amino acids. The CDR3 DNA reads as TGTGCCTGGGGGACAGGGGATAGCAATCAGCCCCAGCATTTT. Protein: CAWGTGDSNQPQHF.

This chain uses TRBV29-1 with TRBJ2-1, with D possibly matching TRBD2 (7 bases). Germline V gives CDR1 SQVTM, CDR2 ANQGSEA. The CDR3 runs 13 residues. Deletions cut 7 bases from V and 0 bases from J, with 10 bases between. For the CDR3, the DNA is TGCAGCGCTCGGGGGGCCTCCTACAATGAGCAGTTCTTC. Its translation is CSARGASYNEQFF.

This sequence joins TRBV27 and TRBJ1-1, with 8 bases matching TRBD1. V lost 5 bases and J lost 1; bases outside the gene matches: 3. This CDR3 is built from 14 residues. CDR1 is MNHEY, CDR2 SMNVEV, per germline (reference sequence). CDR3 nucleotide sequence: TGTGCCAGCAGTCTTACAGGGGGGAACACTGAAGCTTTCTTT. This sequence encodes CASSLTGGNTEAFF.

Of note for this clone: This sample also contains other DNA sequences that code for the same CDR3. CDR3 amino acids: CAWSGGSGNTIYF. CDR3 coding DNA: TGTGCCTGGAGTGGAGGCTCTGGAAACACCATATATTTT. V gene TRBV30 combines with J gene TRBJ1-3; the D is unclear. Germline values: CDR1 GTSNPN, CDR2 SVGIG (reference sequence). The CDR3 has 13 amino acids. V was shortened by 1 base and J by 0 bases, with 4 bases between the two germline ends. The whole variable domain, remainder taken from reference TRBV30 and TRBJ1-3, is SQTIHQWPATLVQPVGSPLSLECTVEGTSNPNLYWYRQAAGRGLQLLFYSVGIGQISSEVPQNLSASRPQDRQFILSSKKLLLSDSGFYLCAWSGGSGNTIYFGEGSWLTVV.

The CDR3 region is CASSLFPSGGSEQFF. Written as DNA, the CDR3 is TGTGCCAGCAGTTTATTTCCTAGCGGGGGTTCTGAGCAGTTCTTC. The chain recombines TRBV27 with TRBJ2-1, with 10 bases lining up with TRBD2. The CDR3 sequence is 15 residues long. Germline assignment: CDR1 MNHEY and CDR2 SMNVEV (reference sequence). V lost 1 base and J lost 9; bases outside the gene matches: 6.

The genes are TRBV4-3 and TRBJ1-1; D gene ambiguous. The CDR3 consists of 14 residues. The V end lost 5 bases, the J end lost 2 bases, and 12 bases lay between the germline ends. CDR1 is LGHNA, CDR2 YSLEER, per germline. This CDR3 reads CASSARLINTEAFF. For the CDR3, the DNA is TGCGCCAGCAGCGCACGACTTATAAACACTGAAGCTTTCTTT.